The T cell receptor (beta chain) under discussion was sequenced for a study of cytomegalovirus exposure and HLA in healthy donors. The study, taken as a whole, reports: In vitro experiments confirmed that a few CMV-associated chains were specific for CMV antigens.

A remark on this clone: Its antigen is as yet unknown.

Use of 60 Vbeta and 13 Jbeta primers characterized the PCR. Method: immunoSEQ multiplex PCR; TCRdb's copy keeps in-frame clones and lacks some. The sample has over 110,000 clones; about three quarters are singletons. Per germline, CDR1 LNHDA and CDR2 SQIVND (reference sequence). The ends lost 4 bases at V and 4 bases at J; junction bases unmatched: 5. This CDR3 is 14 amino acids long. The clonotype comes from a woman in her forties in good health and CMV-seronegative. This chain connects TRBV19 to TRBJ1-2; TRBD1 agrees at 8 bases. The sequencing sample was made of PBMCs. Written as DNA, the CDR3 is TGTGCCAGTAGTACGGGACAGGACCTCTATGGCTACACCTTC. Its translation is CASSTGQDLYGYTF.